A single T cell receptor beta chain is shown here with its context. These data come from a study of OX40 agonist ivuxolimab in advanced cancers. TCRdb's copy holds only in-frame clones and misses some; the assay was immunoSEQ multiplex PCR. The sample yields 30,000 to 40,000 clones, about 84% seen once. V gave up 1 base and J gave up 4 bases; unmatched junction bases: 13. Looked up from germline, CDR1 is MDHEN and CDR2 is SYDVKM. The CDR3 has 18 amino acids. The rearrangement links TRBV28 to TRBJ1-2; 9 bases line up with TRBD1. The clonotype comes from an adult with an advanced solid tumor such as melanoma, head and neck, liver or kidney cancer. Sequences were derived from CD4+ or CD8+ T cells sorted from blood, sampled in a trial of the OX40 agonist ivuxolimab. CDR3 DNA sequence: TGTGCCAGCAGTTTATACGTAGTTCAGGGACAGGGAACCTATGGCTACACCTTC. Translation gives CASSLYVVQGQGTYGYTF.